This is a list of T cell receptor beta chains from one sample in a study of cytomegalovirus exposure and HLA in healthy donors. Clones were sequenced by immunoSEQ multiplex PCR, and TCRdb holds only the in-frame ones, with some missing. The sample has fewer than 45,000 clones, about 78% seen once. Sequences were obtained from PBMCs. Receptor source: a woman aged 25 to 39 in good health and CMV-seronegative. The CDR3 runs from the conserved cysteine through the conserved F or W. D genes are given only for firm matches. Rows give clone size only sometimes, using once, few, many, or a class for an expanded clone.

clone size,V gene,J gene,D gene,CDR3 DNA,CDR3 protein
-,TRBV25-1,TRBJ2-1,-,TGTGCCAGCAGTGAAGGCGGCTACAATGAGCAGTTCTTC,CASSEGGYNEQFF
-,TRBV29-1,TRBJ2-7,TRBD2,TGCAGCGTAAAGGGACTAGCGACTTACGAGCAGTACTTC,CSVKGLATYEQYF
-,TRBV9,TRBJ2-1,-,TGTGCCAGCAGCGTAGGATTCGGGTACAATGAGCAGTTCTTC,CASSVGFGYNEQFF
-,TRBV7-9,TRBJ2-2,TRBD2,TGTGCCAGCAGCTTAGTGAGCGGGAGGCACACCGGGGAGCTGTTTTTT,CASSLVSGRHTGELFF
few,TRBV5-1,TRBJ1-3,TRBD1,TGCGCCAGCAGCGCAGGGGGGTCTGGAAACACCATATATTTT,CASSAGGSGNTIYF
-,TRBV29-1,TRBJ1-2,-,TGCAGCGTGCGGACGGGGGACGGCTATGGCTACACCTTC,CSVRTGDGYGYTF
few,TRBV28,TRBJ1-2,TRBD1,TGTGCCAGCAGTTTACCTCAGGGGGCTCTTGGCTACACCTTC,CASSLPQGALGYTF
few,TRBV18,TRBJ2-1,-,TGTGCCAGCTCACCACCCGCGACACCTTACAATGAGCAGTTCTTC,CASSPPATPYNEQFF
-,TRBV6-6,TRBJ1-3,TRBD1,TGTGCCAGCACCGACAGGGTGGACACCATATATTTT,CASTDRVDTIYF
-,TRBV29-1,TRBJ2-5,-,TGCAGCGTTGACATAGCAGGGGTCTCAGAGACCCAGTACTTC,CSVDIAGVSETQYF
-,TRBV7-6,TRBJ2-7,-,TGTGCCAGCAGCTTACGAGGGACAAACGGGGTCTACGAGCAGTACTTC,CASSLRGTNGVYEQYF
-,TRBV29-1,TRBJ1-2,TRBD1,TGCAGCGTGGAGGACAGGGTGGTAAGCTATGGCTACACCTTC,CSVEDRVVSYGYTF
-,TRBV28,TRBJ2-3,TRBD1,TGTGCCAGCAGGCTGCCGGGACAGGGGGATGTAGATACGCAGTATTTT,CASRLPGQGDVDTQYF